These 5 T cell receptor beta chains came from one sample sequenced in a study of blood T cell repertoires in COVID-19. Only in-frame clones appear in the TCRdb table, and some are missing; sequencing was by immunoSEQ multiplex PCR. The data hold about 400,000 clones, with 70% to 90% observed a single time. The sequenced sample consisted of PBMCs or T cells enriched from blood (not recorded which). These TCRs come from a woman aged 18-29 years with acute COVID-19.

The V gene is TRBV9, the J gene TRBJ2-5, with a weak D call TRBD1 (6 bases). The CDR3 totals 14 residues. V lost 4 bases and J lost 5, with 15 bases in between. CDR1 and CDR2 from the germline V gene are SGDLS and YYNGEE. CDR3 sequence: CASSSGTPSETQYF. CDR3 DNA: TGTGCCAGCAGCTCCGGGACACCGTCGGAGACCCAGTACTTC.

V usage is TRBV10-3 and J usage is TRBJ2-7, with D possibly TRBD1 on 5 matching bases. V was cut by 7 bases and J by 3 bases, with 7 bases left in between. The CDR3 is 11 residues long. Germline CDR1 reads ENHRY; CDR2 reads SYGVKD. CDR3: CAIKGNYEQYF. In DNA, the CDR3 is TGTGCCATCAAGGGGAACTACGAGCAGTACTTC.

J is TRBJ1-6 and V is TRBV20-1; 10 nucleotides line up with TRBD1. The CDR3 extends over 15 amino acids. Losses at the gene ends were 3 bases for V and 15 bases for J; bases not matched to a gene: 14. Germline V gene data show CDR1 as DFQATT and CDR2 as SNEGSKA (reference sequence). DNA for the CDR3: TGCAGTGCTAGTGGGACAGGGGATTTCCAATCGGTCCTCCACTTT. This encodes CSASGTGDFQSVLHF.

The chain has TRBV6-5 and TRBJ1-5; D remains unclear. V was shortened by 6 bases and J by 6 bases, with 12 bases between the two germline ends. CDR1 is MNHEY, CDR2 SVGAGI, per germline. The CDR3 length is 13 residues. The CDR3 nucleotides read TGTGCCAGCAGCCCCGAATTCGGTCAGCCCCAGCATTTT. It translates to CASSPEFGQPQHF.

The chain is built from TRBV7-3 and TRBJ2-3; D might be TRBD2 (7 bases). CDR3 length: 15 residues. Germline V CDR1 and CDR2: SGHTA, FQGTGA. The ends were cut back, 5 bases at V and 5 bases at J, with 17 bases in the middle. The CDR3 nucleotides are TGTGCCAGCAGCCCTAGTGGGGGGGCCCTAGATACGCAGTATTTT. This translates into CASSPSGGALDTQYF.